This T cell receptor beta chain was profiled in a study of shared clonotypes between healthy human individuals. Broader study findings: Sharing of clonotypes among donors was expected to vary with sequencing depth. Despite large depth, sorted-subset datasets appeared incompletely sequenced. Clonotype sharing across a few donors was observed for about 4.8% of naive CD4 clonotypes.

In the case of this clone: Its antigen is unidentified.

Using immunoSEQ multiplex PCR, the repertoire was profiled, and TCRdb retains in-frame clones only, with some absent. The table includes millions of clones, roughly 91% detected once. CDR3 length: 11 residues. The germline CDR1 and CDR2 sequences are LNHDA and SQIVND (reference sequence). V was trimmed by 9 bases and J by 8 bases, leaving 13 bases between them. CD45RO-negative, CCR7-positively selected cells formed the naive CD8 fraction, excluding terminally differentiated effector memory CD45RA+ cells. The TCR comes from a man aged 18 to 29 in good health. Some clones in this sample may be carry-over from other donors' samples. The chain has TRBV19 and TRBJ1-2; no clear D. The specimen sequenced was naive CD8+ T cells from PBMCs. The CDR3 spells CASKDGPGYTF. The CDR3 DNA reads TGTGCCAGCAAAGACGGTCCAGGCTACACCTTC. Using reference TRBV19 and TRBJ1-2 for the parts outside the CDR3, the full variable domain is DGGITQSPKYLFRKEGQNVTLSCEQNLNHDAMYWYRQDPGQGLRLIYYSQIVNDFQKGDIAEGYSVSREKKESFPLTVTSAQKNPTAFYLCASKDGPGYTFGSGTRLTVV.